Sequencing of this TCR beta chain was carried out in a study of T cells after yellow fever vaccination. This clonotype was seen many times. What it recognizes is unknown. V lost 2 bases to trimming and J lost 6 bases; unmatched junction nucleotides: 1. From germline, CDR1 is MGHRA and CDR2 YSYEKL. This CDR3 region has 13 residues. Whole-study findings and limits: Weaker, the secondary response peaked sooner, at day 5 versus 15. Although most clonotypes did not, a small share appeared in both CD4 and CD8 compartments. In FACS-sorted repertoires, abundant clonotypes from the bulk population could appear as contaminants. Booster sampling recovered most clones from primary vaccination (around 96% CD4, over 75% CD8).

TCRdb reprocessed the 5' RACE reads with MiXCR, giving one entry per CDR3 protein. The data contain around 46,000 distinct CDR3 sequences, roughly 7.5% of them singletons. The sequencing here drew on CD8+ T cells sorted from PBMCs, taken around 15 days after the first yellow fever vaccination. The chain joins TRBV4-1 to TRBJ1-5, with 7 bases matching TRBD1. The sequence came from a man younger than 35 who received the YFV17D yellow fever vaccine. CDR3 amino acids: CASSQTGAQPQHF. CDR3 coding DNA: TGCGCCAGCAGCCAAACAGGGGCTCAGCCCCAGCATTTT.